Each of the 4 T cell receptor beta chains below was sequenced from the same sample in a study of brain T cells in children with intractable seizures. Profiling relied on immunoSEQ multiplex PCR, and the TCRdb table lists in-frame clones only, not all of them. Of 50,000 to 80,000 clones in the sample, around 95% were seen once. Sequences were derived from peripheral blood, sampled at surgery. These receptors were taken from a boy under two years old with focal cortical dysplasia and intractable seizures.

V gene TRBV5-1 combines with J gene TRBJ2-2, with D possibly TRBD2 on 6 matching bases. The V gene lost 0 bases and the J gene lost 0 bases, with 15 bases spanning the gap. This CDR3 contains 18 residues. CDR1 SGHRS and CDR2 YFSETQ come from the germline V gene. CDR3: CASSLGGGTQANTGELFF. CDR3 bases: TGCGCCAGCAGCTTGGGAGGAGGGACCCAGGCGAACACCGGGGAGCTGTTTTTT. Variable domain in full (rest from reference TRBV5-1 and TRBJ2-2): KAGVTQTPRYLIKTRGQQVTLSCSPISGHRSVSWYQQTPGQGLQFLFEYFSETQRNKGNFPGRFSGRQFSNSRSEMNVSTLELGDSALYLCASSLGGGTQANTGELFFGEGSRLTVL.

This rearrangement joins TRBV24-1 to TRBJ2-2, with D possibly TRBD1 on 6 matching bases. Germline V CDR1 and CDR2: KGHDR, SFDVKD. Between the trimmed V and J ends, which lost 0 bases and 5 bases, there was a span of 12 bases. This CDR3 is built from 16 residues. The CDR3 is CATSDLSRGLTGELFF. CDR3 DNA sequence: TGTGCCACCAGTGATTTGTCAAGGGGGTTGACCGGGGAGCTGTTTTTT.

The V call is TRBV18, the J call TRBJ2-3; TRBD1 might be the D (6 bases). The germline V and J ends were trimmed by 0 bases and 1 base, with 8 bases remaining between them. This CDR3 contains 15 residues. CDR1 and CDR2 from the germline V gene are KGHSH and LQKENI. The CDR3 loop is CASSPPSGGTDTQYF. DNA of the CDR3: TGTGCCAGCTCACCACCGTCAGGGGGCACAGATACGCAGTATTTT.

The rearrangement links TRBV19 to TRBJ1-5; D ambiguous. V was cut by 1 base and J by 4 bases, with 8 bases left in between. Per germline, CDR1 LNHDA and CDR2 SQIVND (reference sequence). This CDR3 has 14 residues. Here the CDR3 DNA reads TGTGCCAGTAGTATAGGGGCAGGTAATCAGCCCCAGCATTTT. Translating gives CASSIGAGNQPQHF.